Listed below are T cell receptor beta chains from one sample, sequenced in a study of CD8 T cells in ankylosing spondylitis. Via MiXCR, TCRdb re-called the 5' RACE reads, giving one row per CDR3 protein. Counted here are approximately 42,000 distinct CDR3 sequences, under 5% occurring once; the ten biggest clones make up under 4.5%. Material: blood, either unsorted or a sorted T cell fraction (not recorded which). Receptors were obtained from a female donor with ankylosing spondylitis or in good health (not recorded which). Both conserved end residues are part of each CDR3. Each record gives: V gene, D gene, clone size, J gene, CDR3 protein, CDR3 DNA. The D gene is left open where the match is weak. Clone size is not always given. Where it is, it says once, few, many or a class for expanded clones.

>TRBV9|-|many|TRBJ1-1
CASSKTSTPGTEAFF
TGTGCCAGCAGCAAGACTTCGACTCCGGGGACTGAAGCTTTCTTT
>TRBV9|-|many|TRBJ2-5
CASSVEARGGETQYF
TGTGCCAGCAGCGTAGAAGCTCGGGGCGGAGAGACCCAGTACTTC
>TRBV9|-|many|TRBJ2-5
CASGRAPQETQYF
TGTGCCAGCGGACGGGCTCCCCAAGAGACCCAGTACTTC
>TRBV9|-|medium-sized|TRBJ1-5
CASSVGQDSNQPQHF
TGTGCCAGCAGCGTAGGACAGGATAGCAATCAGCCCCAGCATTTT
>TRBV3-1|-|many|TRBJ2-3
CASSQGGASTDTQYF
TGTGCCAGCAGCCAAGGAGGAGCTAGCACAGATACGCAGTATTTT
>TRBV9|-|many|TRBJ1-2
CASSPRDTSYGYTF
TGTGCCAGCAGCCCCCGGGACACCAGCTATGGCTACACCTTC
>TRBV9|-|medium-sized|TRBJ2-3
CASSVGGDTQYF
TGTGCCAGCAGCGTAGGAGGAGATACGCAGTATTTT
>TRBV9|-|many|TRBJ2-2
CASSESTAGGELFF
TGTGCCAGCAGCGAGTCAACCGCCGGCGGGGAGCTGTTTTTT
>TRBV9|TRBD1|many|TRBJ2-7
CASSVGQGDAYEQYF
TGTGCCAGCAGCGTAGGGCAGGGGGACGCCTACGAGCAGTACTTC
>TRBV9|-|many|TRBJ2-2
CASSVAGANTGELFF
TGTGCCAGCAGCGTAGCGGGGGCGAACACCGGGGAGCTGTTTTTT
>TRBV9|TRBD2|-|TRBJ2-1
CASSVASGGLNEQFF
TGTGCCAGCAGCGTAGCTAGCGGGGGTCTCAATGAGCAGTTCTTC
>TRBV9|-|many|TRBJ1-2
CASSPQGLRRYTF
TGTGCCAGCAGCCCCCAGGGTCTTCGGCGCTACACCTTC
>TRBV9|TRBD2|few|TRBJ2-1
CASSAVVAGVNEQFF
TGTGCCAGCAGCGCTGTAGTGGCGGGGGTGAATGAGCAGTTCTTC
>TRBV9|TRBD2|many|TRBJ2-2
CASSVAPSGGPNTGELFF
TGTGCCAGCAGCGTAGCTCCTAGCGGGGGGCCAAACACCGGGGAGCTGTTTTTT
>TRBV9|TRBD2|many|TRBJ2-3
CASSGTSGGADTQYF
TGTGCCAGCAGCGGTACTAGCGGGGGGGCTGATACGCAGTATTTT
>TRBV9|-|many|TRBJ2-7
CASSVAAGDYEQYF
TGTGCCAGCAGCGTAGCCGCCGGGGACTACGAGCAGTACTTC
>TRBV9|-|few|TRBJ2-3
CASSVSGARSTDTQYF
TGTGCCAGCAGCGTTAGCGGCGCTAGATCCACAGATACGCAGTATTTT
>TRBV9|-|many|TRBJ2-3
CASSLPGRGTQYF
TGTGCCAGCAGCCTCCCAGGGAGAGGTACGCAGTATTTT
>TRBV9|TRBD1|many|TRBJ1-1
CASSASGQGAEAFF
TGTGCCAGCAGCGCCTCGGGACAGGGGGCTGAAGCTTTCTTT
>TRBV9|-|many|TRBJ1-2
CASSVDVDNYGYTF
TGTGCCAGCAGCGTAGACGTAGATAACTATGGCTACACCTTC
>TRBV9|-|-|TRBJ2-7
CASSVGGRGGPREQYF
TGTGCCAGCAGCGTAGGGGGGCGGGGAGGCCCCCGCGAGCAGTACTTC
>TRBV9|TRBD2|many|TRBJ2-1
CASSPRGSGGHNEQFF
TGTGCCAGCAGCCCGAGGGGTAGCGGGGGTCACAATGAGCAGTTCTTC
>TRBV9|-|few|TRBJ2-3
CASSVEGDAGTDTQYF
TGTGCCAGCAGCGTAGAGGGGGATGCGGGCACAGATACGCAGTATTTT
>TRBV9|-|many|TRBJ2-3
CASSVSNVLGDTQYF
TGTGCCAGCAGCGTCTCAAATGTATTGGGAGATACGCAGTATTTT
>TRBV9|TRBD1|many|TRBJ2-1
CASSASRTGVDNEQFF
TGTGCCAGCAGCGCCTCTCGGACAGGGGTGGACAATGAGCAGTTCTTC
>TRBV9|TRBD2|many|TRBJ2-3
CASSPTGTSGGSPDTQYF
TGTGCCAGCAGCCCGACCGGGACTAGCGGGGGGTCGCCAGATACGCAGTATTTT